This T cell receptor (beta chain) originates from a study of blood T cell repertoires in COVID-19. Study overall: The cDNA or gDNA used as material had been derived from T cells, B-cell-depleted T cells, or PBMCs.

V lost 1 base, J lost 7 bases, and 17 bases lay in between. Germline loops: CDR1 GTSNPN, CDR2 SVGIG (reference sequence). This CDR3 spans 15 amino acids. Study processing details: Nucleated cell counts were estimated from reference gene primer amplification. Generated by immunoSEQ multiplex PCR, the TCRdb table keeps only in-frame clones and is missing some. V and J calls and clone size are as listed in that table; D and trimming were resolved from the DNA. The sample holds roughly 220,000 clones; 70% to 90% are singletons and the top ten take 2.9%. The V gene is TRBV30, the J gene TRBJ1-5; no definite D call. This clonotype originated in a man aged 45-65 years who had recovered from COVID-19. Sequenced: peripheral blood. The CDR3, as DNA: TGTGCCTGGAGTGATGGTGGCGGGGTAGGGCAGCCCCAGCATTTT. Its translation is CAWSDGGGVGQPQHF.